One and the same sample provided the 16 T cell receptor beta chains below, sequenced in a study of blood T cell repertoires in COVID-19. Some clones are missing from TCRdb's copy, which holds only in-frame ones; the method was immunoSEQ multiplex PCR. The data contain 200,000 to 250,000 clones, 80% to 90% of them singletons. The sequencing sample was made of peripheral blood. Every receptor here comes from a man aged 25 to 40 who had recovered from COVID-19.

The rearrangement joins TRBV5-8 to TRBJ1-2; 7 bases line up with TRBD1. The CDR3 extends over 16 amino acids. Germline V gives CDR1 SGHTS, CDR2 YDEGEE. V was pared by 0 bases and J by 2 bases, with 7 bases of the junction left unmatched. The chain's CDR3 is CASSLGTGPENYGYTF. CDR3 nucleotide sequence: TGTGCCAGCAGCTTGGGGACAGGACCAGAGAACTATGGCTACACCTTC.

This chain links TRBV5-1 with TRBJ1-1, with 9 positions matching TRBD1. CDR1 and CDR2 from the germline V gene are SGHRS and YFSETQ. The CDR3 is 14 residues long. After removal of 2 bases from V and 4 bases from J, the junction contained 3 bases not matched to a gene. CDR3 bases: TGCGCCAGCAGCTTCGGGACAGGGCTCACTGAAGCTTTCTTT. It yields the protein CASSFGTGLTEAFF.

The rearrangement uses TRBV6-5 and TRBJ1-2; TRBD1 aligns across 11 bases. The CDR3 contains 13 residues. Germline assignment: CDR1 MNHEY and CDR2 SVGAGI. V dropped 5 bases and J dropped 7; count of bases not matched to a gene: 3. The CDR3 region has the DNA TGTGCCAGCAGTAGGACAGGGGGCGGTGGCTACACCTTC. This encodes CASSRTGGGGYTF.

The chain combines TRBV6-1 with TRBJ1-5; D not resolved. CDR3 size: 15 residues. V gave up 1 base and J gave up 3 bases, with 10 bases separating them. CDR1 is MNHNS, CDR2 SASEGT, per germline. CDR3 residues: CASSEDAGINQPQHF. As DNA, the CDR3 is TGTGCCAGCAGTGAAGACGCAGGTATCAATCAGCCCCAGCATTTT.

Only one count was recorded for this clone. This rearrangement joins TRBV10-3 to TRBJ2-4, with 10 bases identical to TRBD2. The J segment lost 5 bases and the V segment lost 4 bases, leaving 8 bases of the junction unmatched. Germline CDR1 and CDR2: ENHRY and SYGVKD. The CDR3 runs 16 residues. CDR3 bases: TGTGCCATCAGTGGAGGGCCTGGGACTAGCGAAAACATTCAGTACTTC. Residues: CAISGGPGTSENIQYF.

This clone was seen once. The chain links TRBV6-5 to TRBJ1-2; D not certain. The CDR3 length is 15 residues. V lost 1 base and J 3 bases, leaving 12 bases between the germline ends. The germline CDR1 and CDR2 sequences are MNHEY and SVGAGI. CDR3 DNA sequence: TGTGCCAGCAGTTACTACTTGAAGGGAGACTATGGCTACACCTTC. Protein product: CASSYYLKGDYGYTF.

The chain combines TRBV11-3 with TRBJ2-3, with a possible D match to TRBD2 (5 bases). With 4 bases removed from V and 4 bases from J, the gap between germline ends came to 9 bases. The CDR3 extends over 13 amino acids. Germline V lookup: CDR1 SGHNT, CDR2 YENEEA. CDR3 region: CASSSGIPDTQYF. In nucleotides, the CDR3 is TGTGCCAGCAGCTCGGGAATTCCAGATACGCAGTATTTT.

The gene calls are TRBV6-5 and TRBJ2-3; D uncertain. The CDR3 covers 13 residues. Trimming took off 6 bases at V and 2 bases at J, with 9 bases between the two ends. The germline gives CDR1 MNHEY, CDR2 SVGAGI. The CDR3 protein is CASSGYFTDTQYF. For the CDR3, the DNA is TGTGCCAGCAGCGGTTATTTCACAGATACGCAGTATTTT.

The chain combines TRBV7-2 with TRBJ1-1; perhaps TRBD1 as D (5 bases). CDR1 is SGHTA and CDR2 is FQGNSA in the germline V gene. The V and J ends lost 7 bases and 1 base respectively, with 13 bases between them. The CDR3 sequence is 14 residues long. This CDR3 is CASIIGVSNTEAFF. CDR3 in DNA: TGTGCCAGCATCATAGGGGTGTCGAACACTGAAGCTTTCTTT.

The chain couples TRBV4-2 to TRBJ2-5; 7 bases map to TRBD1. From germline, CDR1 is LGHNA and CDR2 YNFKEQ. The V and J ends lost 4 bases and 4 bases, in that order; junction bases with no gene match: 6. This CDR3 comprises 14 residues. This chain's CDR3 is CASSRDRVPETQYF. CDR3 in DNA: TGTGCCAGCAGCCGAGACAGGGTCCCAGAGACCCAGTACTTC.

The V call is TRBV5-6, the J call TRBJ2-5; a weak D match, TRBD1 (5 bases). With 0 bases removed from V and 4 bases from J, the gap between germline ends came to 13 bases. The germline V gene encodes CDR1 SGHDT and CDR2 YYEEEE. The CDR3 has 15 amino acids. CDR3: CASSLVGQGGETQYF. CDR3 DNA sequence: TGTGCCAGCAGCTTGGTCGGGCAGGGTGGAGAGACCCAGTACTTC.

This clone was recorded many times. The rearrangement links TRBV7-9 to TRBJ2-7; D is unresolved. The V and J ends lost 4 bases and 3 bases respectively, with 13 bases between them. CDR1 is SEHNR, CDR2 FQNEAQ, per germline (reference sequence). The CDR3 runs 14 residues. The CDR3, as DNA: TGTGCCAGCAGCTCAGATTCCCAGAACTACGAGCAGTACTTC. It translates to CASSSDSQNYEQYF.

The chain is built from TRBV7-6 and TRBJ1-2; 11 positions agree with TRBD1. This CDR3 has 13 amino acids. Losses at the gene ends were 5 bases for V and 8 bases for J; bases not matched to a gene: 4. Germline CDR1 and CDR2: SGHVS and FNYEAQ. DNA of the CDR3: TGTGCCAGCAGCCGGACAGGGGGCGAGGGCTACACCTTC. Encoded protein: CASSRTGGEGYTF.

The V call is TRBV4-3, the J call TRBJ1-1; no reliable D call. Trimming took 4 bases from V and 0 from J, leaving 15 bases between them. This CDR3 region has 16 residues. Germline CDR1 LGHNA, CDR2 YSLEER. The CDR3: CASSLMAGSMNTEAFF. DNA for the CDR3: TGCGCCAGCAGCCTAATGGCGGGGAGCATGAACACTGAAGCTTTCTTT.

The rearrangement uses TRBV28 and TRBJ2-5; a weak D match, TRBD1 (5 bases). The CDR3 covers 12 residues. Germline V lookup: CDR1 MDHEN, CDR2 SYDVKM. Deletions cut 6 bases from V and 3 bases from J, with 8 bases between. The CDR3, as DNA: TGTGCCAGCAGGCAGGGTAAAGAGACCCAGTACTTC. It specifies CASRQGKETQYF.

The CDR3 coding sequence is TGTGCCAGCAGCCCCGGCGGGGGGACGGGATCACCCCTCCACTTT. Encoded protein: CASSPGGGTGSPLHF. The chain links TRBV6-5 to TRBJ1-6, with D tentatively TRBD1 (5 bases). Germline V gene data show CDR1 as MNHEY and CDR2 as SVGAGI. Trimming removed 6 bases at V and 10 bases at J, with 19 bases between. CDR3 length equals 15 residues.